The clone carrying this T cell receptor (beta chain) was observed many times. No antigen is known for it. This sample is drawn from a study of spatial heterogeneity in lung cancer. Whole-study results and caveats: Counts of expanded intratumoral alpha and beta TCRs tracked tumor mutation counts.

Germline lookup yields CDR1 SGHRS and CDR2 YFSETQ. Trimming took 4 bases from V and 3 from J; bases not matched to a gene: 4. The CDR3 is 14 residues long. The sample's time point: sample taken at primary tumor resection. There were some 70 donors, all of them untreated patients with early-stage non-small cell lung cancer. TCRdb independently ran MiXCR on the 5' RACE reads; one entry per CDR3 protein. The data hold about 20,000 distinct CDR3 sequences, with under 3.5% observed a single time. The origin of this receptor is a male donor with early-stage non-small cell lung cancer. This specimen was lung tumor tissue, taken at surgery. The chain employs TRBV5-1 and TRBJ1-1; 9 nucleotides line up with TRBD1. Here the CDR3 DNA reads TGCGCCAGCAGCCCGGGACAGGGAGACACTGAAGCTTTCTTT. Translation: CASSPGQGDTEAFF.